Presented here are 14 T cell receptor beta chains from one specimen sequenced in a study of OX40 agonist ivuxolimab in advanced cancers. Assay used: immunoSEQ multiplex PCR; TCRdb lists only in-frame clones, some missing. The sample has approximately 58,000 clones; 75% to 95% are singletons. The material was CD4+ or CD8+ T cells sorted from blood, obtained in a trial of the OX40 agonist ivuxolimab. Every receptor here comes from an adult with an advanced solid tumor such as melanoma, head and neck, liver or kidney cancer.

This sequence joins TRBV19 and TRBJ1-1; 8 nucleotides agree with TRBD1. Germline V gene data show CDR1 as LNHDA and CDR2 as SQIVND (reference sequence). The CDR3 has 14 residues. Trimming at V came to 5 bases and at J to 1 base, leaving 3 bases not matched to a gene. CDR3 amino acids: CASSGGTGNTEAFF. The CDR3 region has the DNA TGTGCCAGTAGTGGCGGGACAGGGAACACTGAAGCTTTCTTT.

Points on this clone: The CDR3 does not close with the conserved phenylalanine or tryptophan, likely indicating a read error. This chain's CDR3 is CASSSWSSGLSSYEQYL. CDR3 sequence (DNA): TGTGCCAGCAGTTCTTGGAGTAGCGGGTTGAGCTCCTACGAGCAGTACCTC. The gene calls are TRBV27 and TRBJ2-7; 7 bases map to TRBD2. The trim removed 4 bases at V and 0 bases at J, leaving 12 bases unmatched. Germline-derived CDR1 and CDR2 are MNHEY and SMNVEV (reference sequence). The CDR3 runs to 17 residues.

This chain links TRBV5-4 with TRBJ2-2; no reliable D call. This CDR3 is built from 13 residues. Per the germline V gene, CDR1 is SGHNT and CDR2 is YYREEE (reference sequence). The V gene lost 4 bases and the J gene lost 4 bases, with 8 bases spanning the gap. The CDR3 here is CASSPNPTGELFF. CDR3 DNA sequence: TGTGCCAGCAGCCCTAATCCCACCGGGGAGCTGTTTTTT.

The V call is TRBV5-8, the J call TRBJ2-3; the D is unclear. CDR3 size: 16 residues. Germline assignment: CDR1 SGHTS and CDR2 YDEGEE. The germline V and J ends were trimmed by 0 bases and 1 base, with 12 bases remaining between them. The CDR3 DNA follows: TGTGCCAGCAGCTTGGTAGGCGTAGAGGGCACAGATACGCAGTATTTT. The encoded protein is CASSLVGVEGTDTQYF.

This rearrangement joins TRBV7-2 to TRBJ2-5; D is perhaps TRBD2 (6 bases). V was trimmed by 4 bases and J by 5 bases, leaving 11 bases between them. The CDR3 sequence is 13 residues long. Germline CDR1 reads SGHTA; CDR2 reads FQGNSA. The CDR3: CASSSRGGETQYF. In DNA, the CDR3 is TGTGCCAGCAGCTCGCGGGGTGGGGAGACCCAGTACTTC.

The genes are TRBV6-6 and TRBJ2-1; 11 bases match TRBD2. This CDR3 contains 15 residues. After removal of 6 bases from V and 5 bases from J, the junction contained 6 bases not matched to a gene. Germline CDR1 and CDR2: MNHNY and SVGAGI (reference sequence). CDR3 in amino acids: CASRPGTSGNNEQFF. CDR3 in DNA: TGTGCCAGCAGACCCGGGACTAGCGGCAACAATGAGCAGTTCTTC.

Concerning this clone itself: This CDR3 is also generated by other DNA sequences in the sample. J is TRBJ2-1 and V is TRBV9; TRBD2 aligns across 12 bases. Germline V CDR1 and CDR2: SGDLS, YYNGEE. The CDR3 runs to 15 residues. V lost 1 base, J lost 8 bases, and 4 bases stayed unmatched. CDR3 in amino acids: CASSVLAGGPYEQFF. DNA of the CDR3: TGTGCCAGCAGCGTACTAGCGGGAGGGCCGTATGAGCAGTTCTTC.

The V gene is TRBV10-3, the J gene TRBJ2-3, with a possible D match to TRBD2 (5 bases). Per the germline V gene, CDR1 is ENHRY and CDR2 is SYGVKD. CDR3 length: 13 residues. V was trimmed by 11 bases and J by 2 bases, leaving 14 bases between them. The CDR3 bases are TGTGCCCTTTCCCGGGAACACACAGATACGCAGTATTTT. It translates to CALSREHTDTQYF.

J is TRBJ1-5 and V is TRBV18; D is ambiguous. The CDR3 sequence is 13 residues long. Germline V CDR1 and CDR2: KGHSH, LQKENI. Trimming removed 3 bases from V and 0 bases from J, with 3 bases in between. The CDR3: CASSPDSNQPQHF. The CDR3 region has the DNA TGTGCCAGCTCACCGGATAGCAATCAGCCCCAGCATTTT.

The chain combines TRBV15 with TRBJ2-5, with D perhaps assigned TRBD1 or TRBD2 (5 bases each). Germline values: CDR1 LNHNV, CDR2 YYDKDF (reference sequence). Trimming took off 3 bases at V and 3 bases at J, with 11 bases between the two ends. The CDR3 is 14 amino acids. CDR3 nucleotides: TGTGCCACCAGCAGGGTCCGAGGGGAAGAGACCCAGTACTTC. This encodes CATSRVRGEETQYF.

The chain joins TRBV2 to TRBJ1-5; D is unresolved. Deletions cut 6 bases from V and 3 bases from J, with 9 bases between. CDR3 size: 13 residues. Germline V gene lookup returns CDR1 SNHLY and CDR2 FYNNEI. The CDR3 protein is CASSKENNQPQHF. CDR3 DNA sequence: TGTGCCAGCAGCAAAGAAAACAATCAGCCCCAGCATTTT.

The chain carries TRBV29-1 and TRBJ1-1; no firm D call. Trimming took 6 bases from V and 4 from J, leaving 12 bases between them. This CDR3 has 12 amino acids. The germline V gene encodes CDR1 SQVTM and CDR2 ANQGSEA. As DNA, the CDR3 is TGCAGCGTGCTTGGAGGGTTCACTGAAGCTTTCTTT. This translates into CSVLGGFTEAFF.

The chain has TRBV12-5 and TRBJ2-1; 9 bases map to TRBD2. The CDR3 length is 16 residues. The V and J ends lost 4 bases and 8 bases, in that order; junction bases with no gene match: 12. CDR1 is LGHNT, CDR2 FRNRAP, per germline. CDR3 nucleotides: TGTGCTAGTGGTTCCGGAGTAGCGGGAGCCTGGGATGAGCAGTTCTTC. Amino acid sequence: CASGSGVAGAWDEQFF.

The chain joins TRBV7-2 to TRBJ2-6; D unclear. Trimming stripped 6 bases from V and 0 bases from J, with 6 bases between. From germline, CDR1 is SGHTA and CDR2 FQGNSA. CDR3 length: 14 amino acids. The CDR3 DNA sequence: TGTGCCAGCAGAATAAGCTCTGGGGCCAACGTCCTGACTTTC. This sequence encodes CASRISSGANVLTF. The variable domain in full, completed from reference TRBV7-2 and TRBJ2-6, reads GAGVSQSPSNKVTEKGKDVELRCDPISGHTALYWYRQSLGQGLEFLIYFQGNSAPDKSGLPSDRFSAERTGGSVSTLTIQRTQQEDSAVYLCASRISSGANVLTFGAGSRLTVL.